The 22 T cell receptor beta chains below come from one sample, sequenced in a study of blood T cell repertoires in COVID-19. The table came from immunoSEQ multiplex PCR; TCRdb's copy has only in-frame clones and leaves some out. In the table there are a few hundred thousand clones, 87% of which are singletons. Sequencing was carried out using PBMCs or T cells enriched from blood (not recorded which). These TCRs come from a woman younger than 45 who had recovered from COVID-19.

There are a few counts of this clone. This chain links TRBV14 with TRBJ2-2; 7 positions match TRBD1. Germline V gene data show CDR1 as SGHDN and CDR2 as FVKESK. V shed 4 bases and J 3 bases; nucleotides not matched to a gene: 2. The CDR3 runs 14 residues. The CDR3 is CASSLTGDTGELFF. The CDR3 DNA is TGTGCCAGCAGCCTTACAGGGGACACCGGGGAGCTGTTTTTT.

The chain recombines TRBV7-6 with TRBJ1-6, with D hard to call. The CDR3 contains 14 residues. V was cut by 2 bases and J by 6 bases, with 8 bases left in between. Germline CDR1 and CDR2: SGHVS and FNYEAQ. In nucleotides, the CDR3 is TGTGCCAGCAGCTTAACGGAGCTTAATTCACCCCTCCACTTT. This sequence encodes CASSLTELNSPLHF.

The chain combines TRBV19 with TRBJ2-5; 8 bases are a match to TRBD1. CDR3 length: 15 residues. V trimming: 3 bases; J trimming: 5 bases; junction bases outside the gene matches: 8. Germline V CDR1 and CDR2: LNHDA, SQIVND (reference sequence). The CDR3 loop reads CASSMGRGQVETQYF. The CDR3 bases are TGTGCCAGTAGTATGGGCAGGGGGCAAGTGGAGACCCAGTACTTC.

This chain connects TRBV18 to TRBJ2-3; TRBD2 matches 8 bases. The CDR3 runs to 14 residues. Germline V gene data show CDR1 as KGHSH and CDR2 as LQKENI. The J segment lost 9 bases and the V segment lost 2 bases, leaving 7 bases of the junction unmatched. The CDR3 DNA sequence: TGTGCCAGCTCACCAGGAGCGGGGGCCGAGACGCAGTATTTT. Translated: CASSPGAGAETQYF.

This clone was observed once. The chain employs TRBV7-7 and TRBJ2-5; 7 bases are shared with TRBD2. V shed 5 bases and J 4 bases; nucleotides not matched to a gene: 4. The CDR3 totals 13 residues. Germline-derived CDR1 and CDR2 are SSHAT and FNYEAQ (reference sequence). The CDR3 region is CASSPGLRETQYF. CDR3 nucleotide sequence: TGTGCCAGCAGCCCGGGACTAAGAGAGACCCAGTACTTC.

The CDR3 nucleotides are TGTGCCAGCAGCTTAGATGCGGGCCCCACAGATACGCAGTATTTT. Translated, it gives CASSLDAGPTDTQYF. The chain combines TRBV7-9 with TRBJ2-3; tentatively, D is TRBD2 (5 bases). Trimming took 1 base from V and 2 from J, leaving 10 bases between them. The CDR3 has 15 amino acids. The germline V gene has CDR1 SEHNR and CDR2 FQNEAQ (reference sequence).

The table lists this clone with a few counts. The chain has TRBV12-1 and TRBJ1-6. TRBV12-1 is noted as a pseudogene. The CDR3 is 16 amino acids. The CDR3 DNA sequence: TGTGCCAACCCCACCCCCGGGACTTTTCCTAATTCACCCCTCCACTTT. Encoded protein: CANPTPGTFPNSPLHF.

V and J are TRBV18 and TRBJ1-3; D remains unclear. CDR1 and CDR2 (germline): KGHSH, LQKENI. The CDR3 runs 15 residues. The V gene lost 6 bases and the J gene lost 0 bases, with 12 bases spanning the gap. For the CDR3, the DNA is TGTGCCAGCTCTCCTGATCCCGGCTCTGGAAACACCATATATTTT. It specifies CASSPDPGSGNTIYF.

The chain is built from TRBV28 and TRBJ2-1, with D unresolved. This CDR3 has 15 amino acids. Germline V gene data show CDR1 as MDHEN and CDR2 as SYDVKM. V dropped 2 bases and J dropped 6 bases, with 14 bases sitting between them. This CDR3 is CASSLISVQANEQFF. The CDR3 region has the DNA TGTGCCAGCAGTTTAATCAGTGTGCAGGCCAATGAGCAGTTCTTC. The complete variable domain, with remaining parts taken from reference TRBV28 and TRBJ2-1, reads DVKVTQSSRYLVKRTGEKVFLECVQDMDHENMFWYRQDPGLGLRLIYFSYDVKMKEKGDIPEGYSVSREKKERFSLILESASTNQTSMYLCASSLISVQANEQFFGPGTRLTVL.

The J gene is TRBJ2-7, the V gene TRBV27, with 14 bases lining up with TRBD2. CDR1 MNHEY and CDR2 SMNVEV come from the germline V gene (reference sequence). The CDR3 runs to 15 residues. The J segment lost 4 bases and the V segment lost 5 bases, leaving 4 bases of the junction unmatched. CDR3 loop: CASSPGTSGRYEQYF. In DNA, the CDR3 is TGTGCCAGCAGTCCGGGGACTAGCGGGAGATACGAGCAGTACTTC.

The gene calls are TRBV4-3 and TRBJ1-4, with D perhaps matching TRBD1 (5 bases). Germline V gives CDR1 LGHNA, CDR2 YSLEER. This CDR3 region has 15 residues. V lost 0 bases and J 5 bases, leaving 10 bases between the germline ends. The chain's CDR3 is CASSQDREPNEKLFF. The CDR3 DNA follows: TGCGCCAGCAGCCAAGACAGGGAACCAAATGAAAAACTGTTTTTT.

The chain employs TRBV3-1 (or the pseudogene TRBV3-2) and TRBJ1-2; the D is unclear. The germline V gene has CDR1 LGHDT and CDR2 YNNKEL (reference sequence). The germline V and J ends were trimmed by 6 bases and 0 bases, with 11 bases remaining between them. The CDR3 loop spans 14 amino acids. The DNA of the CDR3 is TGTGCCAGCAGTAAAAGCTATTCTAACTATGGCTACACCTTC. As protein: CASSKSYSNYGYTF.

The chain is built from TRBV4-3 and TRBJ1-2, with no clear D. Per the germline V gene, CDR1 is LGHNA and CDR2 is YSLEER. V lost 0 bases and J 8 bases, leaving 13 bases between the germline ends. This CDR3 has 14 residues. CDR3 residues: CASSQDSEGRGYTF. The CDR3 DNA reads TGCGCCAGCAGCCAAGACTCAGAGGGTAGGGGCTACACCTTC.

This chain connects TRBV6-1 to TRBJ2-3, with D unresolved. Trimming cost V 3 bases and J 1 base, with 8 bases left between them. The V gene's germline CDR1 is MNHNS and CDR2 SASEGT. The CDR3 runs to 14 residues. The CDR3, as DNA: TGTGCCAGCAGTGACGAGATTCGCACAGATACGCAGTATTTT. This gives the protein CASSDEIRTDTQYF.

This clone was counted once. The V and J genes are TRBV6-5 and TRBJ1-1; D not certain. The CDR3 length is 14 residues. The ends were cut back, 4 bases at V and 1 base at J, with 10 bases in the middle. Germline-derived CDR1 and CDR2 are MNHEY and SVGAGI. The CDR3 DNA reads TGTGCCAGCAGTTGGTTACAGAAGAACACTGAAGCTTTCTTT. It yields the protein CASSWLQKNTEAFF.

The chain combines TRBV2 with TRBJ1-3; TRBD1 matches at 8 bases. The CDR3 runs to 16 residues. J was trimmed by 0 bases and V by 7 bases; bases with no gene match: 8. Germline V gene sequence: CDR1 SNHLY, CDR2 FYNNEI. CDR3 DNA sequence: TGTGCCAGCACCTACGGGACAGGAAACTCTGGAAACACCATATATTTT. It specifies CASTYGTGNSGNTIYF.

The CDR3 DNA is TGTGCCAGCAGTTCGGGACAGGGCACAGATACGCAGTATTTT. Protein product: CASSSGQGTDTQYF. V gene TRBV28 combines with J gene TRBJ2-3; the match to TRBD1 covers 8 bases. V trimming: 4 bases; J trimming: 1 base; junction bases outside the gene matches: 1. Germline V lookup: CDR1 MDHEN, CDR2 SYDVKM. CDR3 length: 14 residues.

The chain recombines TRBV11-2 with TRBJ2-2; TRBD2 is a possible D gene (6 bases). The CDR3 consists of 18 residues. Per germline, CDR1 SGHAT and CDR2 FQNNGV. V shed 7 bases and J shed 2 bases, with 23 bases lying between them. The DNA of the CDR3 is TGTGCCAGCACCTCCCGAGGGGCGTGGCGGGGTAACACCGGGGAGCTGTTTTTT. Amino acids: CASTSRGAWRGNTGELFF.

The chain couples TRBV13 to TRBJ1-2; D possibly corresponds to TRBD1 (5 bases). CDR3 length: 15 residues. V was shortened by 5 bases and J by 1 base, with 14 bases between the two germline ends. Looked up from germline, CDR1 is PRHDT and CDR2 is FYEKMQ (reference sequence). CDR3 loop: CASSGQGGINYGYTF. For the CDR3, the DNA is TGTGCCAGCAGCGGCCAGGGTGGGATTAACTATGGCTACACCTTC.

The chain links TRBV11-2 to TRBJ1-3, with D unresolved. V was shortened by 5 bases and J by 3 bases, with 8 bases between the two germline ends. The germline V gene encodes CDR1 SGHAT and CDR2 FQNNGV. This CDR3 has 13 amino acids. The CDR3 loop reads CASSRFGGNTIYF. In nucleotides, the CDR3 is TGTGCCAGCAGCCGGTTCGGTGGAAACACCATATATTTT.

A remark on this clone: Other DNA sequences in the sample encode the same CDR3. The CDR3 nucleotides are TGTGCCAGCAGCTTTAGCGGGGGACCCTACGAGCAGTACTTC. Translated, it gives CASSFSGGPYEQYF. The chain uses TRBV7-2 and TRBJ2-7; 9 nucleotides line up with TRBD2. CDR3 length: 14 amino acids. Germline V gene lookup returns CDR1 SGHTA and CDR2 FQGNSA. With V trimmed by 3 bases and J by 2 bases, 2 bases remained unmatched.

The V call is TRBV2, the J call TRBJ2-1; 12 bases fit TRBD2. Germline V CDR1 and CDR2: SNHLY, FYNNEI. After removal of 6 bases from V and 8 bases from J, the junction contained 14 bases not matched to a gene. This CDR3 has 17 residues. CDR3 coding DNA: TGTGCCAGCAGCCTATTACTAGCGGGGGGCCGGGTCCATGAGCAGTTCTTC. Translation gives CASSLLLAGGRVHEQFF.